The subject of this entry is one TCR beta chain. Its specificity is unknown. The sample belongs to a study of graft-versus-host responses after intestinal transplantation. Whole-study findings and limits: GvH clones surfaced in recipient marrow, some emerging earlier in ileum or blood. Individuals carrying graft-donor T cell macrochimerism showed high graft-versus-host to host-versus-graft clonal ratios in allografts.

The method was immunoSEQ multiplex PCR; TCRdb's version includes in-frame clones alone and lacks a portion of them. The sample has 100,000 to 110,000 clones; about 90% are singletons. Material: unstimulated CD4+ T cells sorted from spleen or lymph node cells, obtained before transplant. The source of this sequence is a human donor who was the organ donor for an intestinal transplant.

CDR3: CASSESPQGMFFGANVLTF. CDR3 nucleotides: TGCGCCAGCAGCGAATCCCCCCAGGGGATGTTCTTTGGGGCCAACGTCCTGACTTTC. V is TRBV5-1 and J is TRBJ2-6; TRBD1 is a possible D gene (6 bases). Trimming removed 4 bases from V and 3 bases from J, with 23 bases in between. The germline V gene has CDR1 SGHRS and CDR2 YFSETQ. This CDR3 region has 19 residues. The entire variable domain, with the rest obtained from reference TRBV5-1 and TRBJ2-6, is as follows: KAGVTQTPRYLIKTRGQQVTLSCSPISGHRSVSWYQQTPGQGLQFLFEYFSETQRNKGNFPGRFSGRQFSNSRSEMNVSTLELGDSALYLCASSESPQGMFFGANVLTFGAGSRLTVL.